A single sample gave rise to the 20 T cell receptor beta chains below, sequenced in a study of spatial heterogeneity in lung cancer. TCRdb re-called the 5' RACE reads through MiXCR, storing one row per CDR3 protein. The sample lists some 34,000 distinct CDR3 sequences, about 7.2% occurring once. Time point indicated: sample taken at primary tumor resection. The sample here was PBMCs, taken at surgery. Source of these receptors: a female donor with early-stage non-small cell lung cancer.

This chain connects TRBV12-3 or TRBV12-4 to TRBJ1-2, with 7 nucleotides matching TRBD1. The CDR3 is 14 residues long. The junction had 13 bases not matched to a gene; V was cut back by 3 bases and J by 12 bases. The CDR3 loop is CASSFSLAGGRHTF. Here the CDR3 DNA reads TGTGCCAGCAGTTTCTCATTGGCAGGGGGGAGACACACCTTC.

This clonotype was found many times. The chain joins TRBV19 to TRBJ2-6, with D tentatively TRBD1 (6 bases). Germline CDR1 reads LNHDA; CDR2 reads SQIVND (reference sequence). The CDR3 totals 17 residues. V lost 1 base to trimming and J lost 0 bases, with 10 bases between them. CDR3 residues: CASSIGQARSGANVLTF. In nucleotides, the CDR3 is TGTGCCAGTAGTATAGGACAGGCACGCTCTGGGGCCAACGTCCTGACTTTC.

This clonotype has a count of ten or more. V is TRBV18 and J is TRBJ2-7; D not resolved. Trimming took 3 bases from V and 0 from J, leaving 12 bases between them. Germline V gene sequence: CDR1 KGHSH, CDR2 LQKENI. The CDR3 extends over 15 amino acids. The CDR3, as DNA: TGTGCCAGCTCACCGTTTGCGGTAGACTCCTACGAGCAGTACTTC. It translates to CASSPFAVDSYEQYF.

This clonotype was seen at least ten times. V is TRBV29-1 and J is TRBJ2-3; D unresolved. CDR3 length: 14 residues. Germline V gene data show CDR1 as SQVTM and CDR2 as ANQGSEA. Trimming cost V 4 bases and J 7 bases, with 18 bases left between them. CDR3 protein: CSVVPTQGQNTQYF. As DNA, the CDR3 is TGCAGCGTTGTACCGACCCAAGGGCAGAATACGCAGTATTTT.

V usage is TRBV3-1 and J usage is TRBJ2-3; TRBD2 aligns across 12 bases. The V and J ends lost 0 bases and 6 bases, in that order; junction bases with no gene match: 4. This CDR3 has 16 residues. Germline assignment: CDR1 LGHDT and CDR2 YNNKEL (reference sequence). CDR3 DNA: TGTGCCAGCAGCCAAGAGACTAGCGGGAGTTCGGATACGCAGTATTTT. It codes for CASSQETSGSSDTQYF.

The chain carries TRBV6-5 and TRBJ1-5; D remains ambiguous. The CDR3 is 15 residues long. Trimming took 2 bases from V and 2 from J, leaving 10 bases between them. Germline V gene lookup returns CDR1 MNHEY and CDR2 SVGAGI. The CDR3 nucleotides are TGTGCCAGCAGTTACAGCCCTAACGGCAATCAGCCCCAGCATTTT. Its translation: CASSYSPNGNQPQHF.

This clonotype came up a few times. The chain is built from TRBV5-6 and TRBJ2-3; D not certain. V was clipped by 7 bases and J by 2 bases, with 17 bases between them. The CDR3 extends over 15 amino acids. Germline lookup yields CDR1 SGHDT and CDR2 YYEEEE. The CDR3 sequence: CASGDSGVSTDTQYF. The CDR3 coding sequence is TGTGCCAGCGGCGACTCTGGGGTCTCCACAGATACGCAGTATTTT.

CDR3 sequence (DNA): TGTGCCAGCAGTAAACAGGGGGGCGGCCAAGAGACCCAGTACTTC. Its translation is CASSKQGGGQETQYF. The chain couples TRBV6-5 to TRBJ2-5; TRBD1 aligns across 8 bases. With 5 bases clipped from V and 1 base from J, the junction kept 6 bases outside the gene matches. Germline CDR1 and CDR2: MNHEY and SVGAGI. This CDR3 region has 15 residues.

This clonotype came up many times. The V gene is TRBV5-1, the J gene TRBJ2-7; D gene unclear. This CDR3 contains 12 residues. V was pared by 3 bases and J by 6 bases, with 10 bases between. In germline, CDR1 is SGHRS, CDR2 YFSETQ. This CDR3 reads CASSYDSGEQYF. DNA of the CDR3: TGCGCCAGCAGCTACGACTCGGGCGAGCAGTACTTC.

This clonotype was seen at least ten times. V gene TRBV27 combines with J gene TRBJ2-7; D is perhaps TRBD1 (5 bases). V was shortened by 3 bases and J by 4 bases, with 13 bases between the two germline ends. The CDR3 loop spans 14 amino acids. Germline V lookup: CDR1 MNHEY, CDR2 SMNVEV (reference sequence). The CDR3 is CASSFRDEWYEQYF. CDR3 DNA sequence: TGTGCCAGCAGTTTCAGGGATGAGTGGTACGAGCAGTACTTC.

Ten or more counts support this clonotype. The CDR3 protein is CASSQVRGAPLYQETQYF. The CDR3 DNA follows: TGTGCCAGCAGCCAAGTCCGAGGGGCCCCCTTGTATCAAGAGACCCAGTACTTC. The rearrangement links TRBV14 to TRBJ2-5; D tentatively reads TRBD1 or TRBD2 (5 bases each). Trimming removed 1 base at V and 2 bases at J, with 20 bases between. Germline-derived CDR1 and CDR2 are SGHDN and FVKESK. CDR3 size: 18 residues.

The table lists this clonotype with many counts. The CDR3 DNA reads as TGTGCCAGCAGCGCCGAAAGCTCCTATAATTCACCCCTCCACTTT. This gives the protein CASSAESSYNSPLHF. The genes are TRBV7-2 and TRBJ1-6; D is undetermined. The CDR3 is made up of 15 amino acids. The V end was cut by 5 bases, the J end by 0 bases, with 8 bases between. Germline V gene sequence: CDR1 SGHTA, CDR2 FQGNSA.

This clonotype was counted ten times or more. The J gene is TRBJ1-2, the V gene TRBV25-1; 8 bases are shared with TRBD1. Germline lookup yields CDR1 MGHDK and CDR2 SYGVNS. The trim removed 7 bases at V and 3 bases at J, leaving 7 bases unmatched. The CDR3 length is 14 residues. CDR3 coding DNA: TGTGCCAGCACCCGGACAGGGAGTTACTATGGCTACACCTTC. Translated: CASTRTGSYYGYTF.

This clonotype was picked up many times. The rearrangement links TRBV28 to TRBJ2-5, with TRBD2 matching 9 bases. The junction had 3 bases not matched to a gene; V was cut back by 5 bases and J by 2 bases. Germline-derived CDR1 and CDR2 are MDHEN and SYDVKM. CDR3 length: 14 residues. The CDR3 sequence is CASSTSGRQETQYF. Here the CDR3 DNA reads TGTGCCAGCAGTACTAGCGGGCGACAAGAGACCCAGTACTTC.

This clonotype occurred many times. The J gene is TRBJ2-5, the V gene TRBV28, with 10 nucleotides matching TRBD2. Germline values: CDR1 MDHEN, CDR2 SYDVKM. This CDR3 region has 15 residues. The V and J ends lost 3 bases and 5 bases, in that order; junction bases with no gene match: 6. The CDR3 coding sequence is TGTGCCAGCAGTTTGGTAGCGGGAGGAAGTGAGACCCAGTACTTC. Translating it yields CASSLVAGGSETQYF.

This clonotype was detected many times. The rearrangement uses TRBV7-2 and TRBJ2-5; D unresolved. V lost 2 bases, J lost 2 bases, and 6 bases lay in between. This CDR3 contains 13 residues. CDR1 is SGHTA and CDR2 is FQGNSA in the germline V gene. The CDR3 is CASSLRPQETQYF. The CDR3 DNA follows: TGTGCCAGCAGCTTAAGGCCTCAAGAGACCCAGTACTTC.

This clonotype was observed many times. V is TRBV11-2 and J is TRBJ2-6; 9 bases fit TRBD1. Germline CDR1 is SGHAT and CDR2 is FQNNGV. The CDR3 sequence is 15 residues long. The CDR3 spells CGMRTGDSGANVLTF. The CDR3 DNA is TGTGGGATGAGGACAGGGGATTCAGGGGCCAACGTCCTGACTTTC.

The CDR3 sequence is CASSLSAQYTEAFF. The CDR3 nucleotides read TGTGCCAGCAGTTTATCGGCACAGTACACTGAAGCTTTCTTT. This chain joins TRBV12-3 or TRBV12-4 and TRBJ1-1; no clear D gene. The V and J ends lost 2 bases and 3 bases respectively, with 10 bases between them. The CDR3 totals 14 residues.

This clonotype was seen a few times. J is TRBJ2-5 and V is TRBV5-1; D unclear. The germline V gene encodes CDR1 SGHRS and CDR2 YFSETQ. Trimming pared 0 bases from V and 2 bases from J, leaving 8 bases between. The CDR3 consists of 14 residues. The CDR3 DNA follows: TGCGCCAGCAGCTTGGCGGTAGGGCAAGAGACCCAGTACTTC. It specifies CASSLAVGQETQYF.

This clonotype has ten or more counts. J is TRBJ1-4 and V is TRBV5-1, with D hard to call. The CDR3 extends over 14 amino acids. V was clipped by 0 bases and J by 6 bases, with 9 bases between them. Per germline, CDR1 SGHRS and CDR2 YFSETQ. The DNA for the CDR3 is TGCGCCAGCAGCTTGGGGCCACGGGATGAAAAACTGTTTTTT. It is translated as CASSLGPRDEKLFF.